This entry lists 13 T cell receptor beta chains sequenced from one sample in a study of identical twins. One entry per CDR3 protein results from TCRdb running MiXCR on the 5' RACE reads. The sample holds more than 1.5 million distinct CDR3 sequences, roughly a third seen once. Source material: cord blood. Receptors originate from a newborn girl in good health.

The sample holds a few counts of this clonotype. The chain carries TRBV6-1 and TRBJ1-2, with 8 bases aligning to TRBD1. This CDR3 has 15 amino acids. CDR1 is MNHNS, CDR2 SASEGT, per germline. V trimming: 6 bases; J trimming: 5 bases; junction bases outside the gene matches: 11. CDR3 protein: CASRGDRGVLYGYTF. CDR3 nucleotides: TGTGCCAGCAGAGGCGACAGGGGAGTTTTATATGGCTACACCTTC.

J is TRBJ2-7 and V is TRBV11-2; 7 nucleotides line up with TRBD1. The V and J ends lost 1 base and 2 bases, in that order; junction bases with no gene match: 8. The length of the CDR3 is 16 residues. Germline V gives CDR1 SGHAT, CDR2 FQNNGV. CDR3 amino acids: CASSLVAGQDTYEQYF. In DNA, the CDR3 is TGTGCCAGCAGCTTAGTGGCAGGACAGGACACCTACGAGCAGTACTTC.

CDR3 DNA sequence: TGTGCCAGCAGCCAAGGGGTCGGGGCACGGGGTCAGCCCCAGCATTTT. As protein: CASSQGVGARGQPQHF. The chain links TRBV14 to TRBJ1-5, with D possibly matching TRBD1 (5 bases). The V and J ends lost 1 base and 6 bases respectively, with 16 bases between them. The germline CDR1 and CDR2 sequences are SGHDN and FVKESK. The CDR3 is 16 amino acids.

Comments on this clonotype: A much more abundant neighbour one base away suggests this may be a read error. The genes are TRBV28 and TRBJ2-1; either TRBD1 or TRBD2 may supply D (5 bases each). CDR1 and CDR2 from the germline V gene are MDHEN and SYDVKM. The CDR3 has 12 residues. With 7 bases removed from V and 5 bases from J, the gap between germline ends came to 9 bases. In nucleotides, the CDR3 is TGTGCCAGCACCCGGGACCACAATGAGCAGTTCTTC. Residues: CASTRDHNEQFF.

This chain joins TRBV6-2 or TRBV6-3 and TRBJ2-7, with D unclear. V was trimmed by 1 base and J by 0 bases, leaving 7 bases between them. CDR3 size: 14 residues. The germline CDR1 and CDR2 sequences are MNHEY and SVGEGT. The CDR3 DNA reads as TGTGCCAGCAGTTACTTACCGATCTCCTACGAGCAGTACTTC. Its translation: CASSYLPISYEQYF.

This clonotype has just a few counts. V usage is TRBV3-1 and J usage is TRBJ2-1; 10 nucleotides line up with TRBD2. The J segment lost 12 bases and the V segment lost 0 bases, leaving 5 bases of the junction unmatched. Germline loops: CDR1 LGHDT, CDR2 YNNKEL (reference sequence). The CDR3 covers 14 residues. The CDR3 DNA is TGTGCCAGCAGCCAAGAACTAGCGGGATATGGGCAGTTCTTC. It translates to CASSQELAGYGQFF.

This clonotype was observed once. This sequence may be a read error, since a much larger clone differs from it by one base. The chain uses TRBV20-1 and TRBJ2-7, with D unresolved. The CDR3 is 11 amino acids. The ends were cut back, 5 bases at V and 3 bases at J, with 8 bases in the middle. Germline lookup yields CDR1 DFQATT and CDR2 SNEGSKA (reference sequence). The DNA of the CDR3 is TGCAGTGCTCTGCGGATCTACGAGCAGTACTTC. Translation gives CSALRIYEQYF.

The genes are TRBV28 and TRBJ2-4, with D perhaps being TRBD1 or TRBD2 (6 bases each). The CDR3 spans 14 residues. The V gene's germline CDR1 is MDHEN and CDR2 SYDVKM. Trimming left V 8 bases short and J 12 bases short, with 23 bases between. The CDR3 reads CASSGGRDGDDQYF. The CDR3 DNA is TGTGCCAGCTCTGGGGGGCGGGACGGCGACGATCAGTACTTC.

The CDR3 bases are TGTGCCAGCAGTTTTAACTGGCAAGAGACCCAGTTCTTC. Its protein product is CASSFNWQETQFF. The rearrangement uses TRBV12-3 or TRBV12-4 and TRBJ2-5; D gene ambiguous. The end of the DNA is better explained by TRBJ2-1, so the J call may be wrong. The CDR3 runs 13 residues.

J is TRBJ2-5 and V is TRBV28, with TRBD1 matching 10 bases. This CDR3 region has 15 residues. The germline CDR1 and CDR2 sequences are MDHEN and SYDVKM. The V and J ends lost 5 bases and 3 bases, in that order; junction bases with no gene match: 6. CDR3 nucleotide sequence: TGTGCCAGCAGTCCGGGACAGGGGAGGAAAGAGACCCAGTACTTC. Amino acid sequence: CASSPGQGRKETQYF.

This clonotype was picked up a small number of times. This rearrangement joins TRBV12-3 or TRBV12-4 to TRBJ2-2; the D gene could be TRBD1 or TRBD2 (7 bases each). The CDR3 totals 16 residues. Trimming stripped 2 bases from V and 4 bases from J, with 14 bases between. The CDR3 DNA reads TGTGCCAGCAGTTTATCGACAGGGAGGGGCACCGGGGAGCTGTTTTTT. It codes for CASSLSTGRGTGELFF.

On this clonotype: Since a much larger clone is just one base distant, this may be a read error. The chain joins TRBV5-1 to TRBJ2-1; 10 bases fit TRBD2. Matching the DNA end better, TRBJ2-7 makes the J call doubtful. The V gene's germline CDR1 is SGHRS and CDR2 YFSETQ. This CDR3 is 14 amino acids long. As DNA, the CDR3 is TGCGCCAGCAGCTTGACTAGCGGGAACAATGAGCAGTACTTC. Translation gives CASSLTSGNNEQYF.

This clonotype appeared a few times. The CDR3: CASTTGDSPLHF. The CDR3 DNA sequence: TGTGCCAGCACCACGGGTGATTCACCCCTCCACTTT. The V and J genes are TRBV28 and TRBJ1-6, with D unresolved. With 7 bases removed from V and 8 bases from J, the gap between germline ends came to 9 bases. Per germline, CDR1 MDHEN and CDR2 SYDVKM. The CDR3 runs to 12 residues.